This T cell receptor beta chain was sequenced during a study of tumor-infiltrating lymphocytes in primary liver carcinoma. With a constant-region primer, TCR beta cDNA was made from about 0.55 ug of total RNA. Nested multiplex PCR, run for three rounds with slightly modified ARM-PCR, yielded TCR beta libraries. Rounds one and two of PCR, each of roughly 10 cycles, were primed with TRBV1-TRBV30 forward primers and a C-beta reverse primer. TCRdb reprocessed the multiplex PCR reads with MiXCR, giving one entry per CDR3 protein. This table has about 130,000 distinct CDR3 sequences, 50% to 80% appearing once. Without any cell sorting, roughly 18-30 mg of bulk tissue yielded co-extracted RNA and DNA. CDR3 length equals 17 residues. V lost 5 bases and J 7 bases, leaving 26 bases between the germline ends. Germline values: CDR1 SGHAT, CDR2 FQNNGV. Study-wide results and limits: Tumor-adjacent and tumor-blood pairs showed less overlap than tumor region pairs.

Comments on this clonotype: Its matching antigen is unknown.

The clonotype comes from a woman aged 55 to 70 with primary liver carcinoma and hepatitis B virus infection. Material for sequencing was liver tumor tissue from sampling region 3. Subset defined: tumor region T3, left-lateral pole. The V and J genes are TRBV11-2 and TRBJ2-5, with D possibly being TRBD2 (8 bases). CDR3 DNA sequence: TGTGCCAGCAGCAGACCTACAGGGGTCACCGGGGGGGTGACCCAGTACTTC. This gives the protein CASSRPTGVTGGVTQYF.